The 9 T cell receptor beta chains below were found in one sample sequenced in a study of cytomegalovirus exposure and HLA in healthy donors. Amplification used 60 Vbeta primers and 13 Jbeta primers. The protocol was immunoSEQ multiplex PCR, while the TCRdb copy is restricted to in-frame clones and leaves out a portion. Seen here are 150,000 to 200,000 clones, 75% to 80% observed once, and the top ten hold 0.98%. Material: PBMCs. All receptors derive from a woman aged 45-59 years in good health and CMV-seropositive.

The chain recombines TRBV12-5 with TRBJ2-1; D is unresolved. Germline V gene data show CDR1 as LGHNT and CDR2 as FRNRAP. V lost 1 base and J lost 6, with 4 bases in between. This CDR3 has 12 residues. CDR3 bases: TGTGCTAGTGGTTTGGATAGCAATGAGCAGTTCTTC. Protein product: CASGLDSNEQFF.

The chain joins TRBV7-2 to TRBJ2-3; the match to TRBD2 covers 10 bases. This CDR3 is 16 amino acids long. Germline V lookup: CDR1 SGHTA, CDR2 FQGNSA. V gave up 5 bases and J gave up 3 bases; unmatched junction bases: 8. CDR3 region: CASSTRLAGLTDTQYF. Written as DNA, the CDR3 is TGTGCCAGCAGCACGCGACTAGCGGGCCTTACAGATACGCAGTATTTT.

Only one count was recorded for this clone. The V call is TRBV11-2, the J call TRBJ1-5; tentatively, D is TRBD1 (6 bases). V lost 1 base, J lost 2 bases, and 18 bases lay in between. Germline V lookup: CDR1 SGHAT, CDR2 FQNNGV. This CDR3 is 18 amino acids long. The CDR3 sequence is CASSLGGPSGVGNQPQHF. The CDR3 region has the DNA TGTGCCAGCAGCTTAGGTGGCCCCTCAGGGGTCGGCAATCAGCCCCAGCATTTT.

Note on this clone: Its ends do not fully match the called genes, so a read error is possible. CDR3 DNA sequence: TGTGCCAGCAGGGAAGGGTGGGCTACTAATGAAAAACTGTTTTTT. Translated, it gives CASREGWATNEKLFF. This chain joins TRBV2 and TRBJ1-4, with D unclear. The CDR3 has 15 amino acids. Germline V gene sequence: CDR1 SNHLY, CDR2 FYNNEI. Drawing the rest from reference TRBV2 and TRBJ1-4, the complete variable domain is EPEVTQTPSHQVTQMGQEVILRCVPISNHLYFYWYRQILGQKVEFLVSFYNNEISEKSEIFDDQFSVERPDGSNFTLKIRSTKLEDSAMYFCASREGWATNEKLFFGSGTQLSVL.

The rearrangement uses TRBV5-5 and TRBJ1-4, with TRBD1 matching over 8 bases. V lost 5 bases, J lost 8 bases, and 8 bases stayed unmatched. Germline V gene sequence: CDR1 SGHKS, CDR2 YYEKEE (reference sequence). The CDR3 extends over 14 amino acids. Here the CDR3 reads CASSRQGMGEKLFF. CDR3 nucleotide sequence: TGTGCCAGCAGTAGACAGGGGATGGGAGAAAAACTGTTTTTT.

V is TRBV5-4 and J is TRBJ2-3; D gene uncertain. Germline values: CDR1 SGHNT, CDR2 YYREEE (reference sequence). Deletions cut 0 bases from V and 1 base from J, with 3 bases between. There are 13 residues in the CDR3. The CDR3 sequence is CASSLARTDTQYF. The DNA of the CDR3 is TGTGCCAGCAGCTTGGCTCGCACAGATACGCAGTATTTT.

V usage is TRBV7-2 and J usage is TRBJ2-4; 9 bases align to TRBD2. The CDR3 runs to 18 residues. The V gene end was trimmed by 1 base and the J gene end by 1 base; junction bases not matched to a gene: 8. Germline CDR1 SGHTA, CDR2 FQGNSA. CDR3 in DNA: TGTGCCAGCAGCTTAGAGTATCTGCGGGGGGGGGCCAAAAACATTCAGTACTTC. Protein: CASSLEYLRGGAKNIQYF.

The J gene is TRBJ1-2, the V gene TRBV7-2; 7 bases match TRBD1. The V gene end was trimmed by 0 bases and the J gene end by 4 bases; junction bases not matched to a gene: 8. The CDR3 has 16 amino acids. Germline lookup yields CDR1 SGHTA and CDR2 FQGNSA. The chain's CDR3 is CASSLATGMVTYGYTF. The CDR3 DNA sequence: TGTGCCAGCAGCTTAGCGACAGGGATGGTTACCTATGGCTACACCTTC.

This clone was counted between two and nine times. The rearrangement links TRBV5-8 to TRBJ2-5; possibly TRBD2 for D (6 bases). Germline-derived CDR1 and CDR2 are SGHTS and YDEGEE. The CDR3 has 17 amino acids. V was trimmed by 6 bases and J by 3 bases, leaving 24 bases between them. The CDR3 DNA reads as TGTGCCAGCACCGCGGGGCAGGGTAGAGTAATGGAAGAGACCCAGTACTTC. This translates into CASTAGQGRVMEETQYF.